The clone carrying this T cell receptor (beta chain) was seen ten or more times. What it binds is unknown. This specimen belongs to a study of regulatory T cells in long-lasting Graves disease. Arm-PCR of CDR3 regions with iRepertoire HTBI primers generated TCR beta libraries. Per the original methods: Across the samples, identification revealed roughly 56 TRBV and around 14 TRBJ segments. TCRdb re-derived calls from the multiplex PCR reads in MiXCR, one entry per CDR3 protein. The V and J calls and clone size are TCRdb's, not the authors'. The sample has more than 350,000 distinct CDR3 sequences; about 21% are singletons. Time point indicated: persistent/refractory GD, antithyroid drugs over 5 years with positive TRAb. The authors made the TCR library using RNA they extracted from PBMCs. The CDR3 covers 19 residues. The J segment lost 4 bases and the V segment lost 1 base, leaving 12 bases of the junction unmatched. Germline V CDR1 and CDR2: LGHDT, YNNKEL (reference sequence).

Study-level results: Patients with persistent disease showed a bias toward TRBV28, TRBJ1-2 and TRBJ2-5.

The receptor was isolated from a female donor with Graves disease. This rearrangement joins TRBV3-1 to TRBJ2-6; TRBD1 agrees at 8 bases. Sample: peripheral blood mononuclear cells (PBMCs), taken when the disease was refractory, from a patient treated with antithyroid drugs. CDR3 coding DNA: TGTGCCAGCAGCCAAGGAGTCCCAGGGGGCGCAGGAGGGGCCAACGTCCTGACTTTC. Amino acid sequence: CASSQGVPGGAGGANVLTF. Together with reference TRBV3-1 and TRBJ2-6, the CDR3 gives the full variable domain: DTAVSQTPKYLVTQMGNDKSIKCEQNLGHDTMYWYKQDSKKFLKIMFSYNNKELIINETVPNRFSPKSPDKAHLNLHINSLELGDSAVYFCASSQGVPGGAGGANVLTFGAGSRLTVL.